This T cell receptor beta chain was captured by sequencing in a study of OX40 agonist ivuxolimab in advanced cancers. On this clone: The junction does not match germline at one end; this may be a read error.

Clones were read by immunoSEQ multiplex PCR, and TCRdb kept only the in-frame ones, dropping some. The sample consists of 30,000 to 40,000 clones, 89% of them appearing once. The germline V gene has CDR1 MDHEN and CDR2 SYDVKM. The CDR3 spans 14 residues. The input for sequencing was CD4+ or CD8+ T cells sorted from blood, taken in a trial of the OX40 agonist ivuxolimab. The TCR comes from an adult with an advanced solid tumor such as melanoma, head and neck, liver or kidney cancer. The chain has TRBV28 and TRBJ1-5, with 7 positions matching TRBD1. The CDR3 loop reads CASSWDRGNQLQHF. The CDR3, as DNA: TGTGCCAGCAGTTGGGACAGAGGAAATCAGCTCCAGCATTTT.